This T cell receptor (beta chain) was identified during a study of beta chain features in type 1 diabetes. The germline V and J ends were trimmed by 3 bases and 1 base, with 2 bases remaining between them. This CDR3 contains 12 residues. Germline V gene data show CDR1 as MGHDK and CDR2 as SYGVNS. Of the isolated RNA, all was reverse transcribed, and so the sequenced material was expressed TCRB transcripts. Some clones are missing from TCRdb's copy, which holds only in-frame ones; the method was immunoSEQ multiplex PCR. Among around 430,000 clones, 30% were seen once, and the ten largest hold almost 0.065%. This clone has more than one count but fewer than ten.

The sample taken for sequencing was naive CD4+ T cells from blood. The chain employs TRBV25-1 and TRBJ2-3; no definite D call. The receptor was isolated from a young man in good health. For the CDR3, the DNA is TGTGCCAGCAGTGATGGCACAGATACGCAGTATTTT. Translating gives CASSDGTDTQYF.